The 20 T cell receptor beta chains below were found in one sample sequenced in a study of metastatic and nonmetastatic thyroid tumors. Before thyroid surgery, none of the patients had received any treatment. TCRdb re-clonotyped the PCR reads through MiXCR. Of under 30,000 clones listed, 3.5% to 4.5% are singletons. Specimen: blood. Receptors were obtained from a female donor with papillary thyroid cancer or a benign thyroid nodule (not recorded which). Some clones in this sample may be carry-over from other donors' samples.

Points on this clone: The CDR3 does not close with the conserved phenylalanine or tryptophan, likely indicating a read error. The limits of the CDR3 on the DNA are not certain, so only TCRdb's listed CDR3 is given. This CDR3 reads CASSIGRYEQNC. The genes are TRBV28 and TRBJ2-7; the D segment call TRBD1 is taken from the table without a DNA check. From germline, CDR1 is MDHEN and CDR2 SYDVKM. The CDR3 totals 12 residues, both ends included.

There are many counts of this clone. The chain has TRBV28 and TRBJ2-5, with D maybe TRBD2 (6 bases). Germline V lookup: CDR1 MDHEN, CDR2 SYDVKM. This CDR3 spans 14 amino acids. The V gene lost 6 bases and the J gene lost 5 bases, with 16 bases spanning the gap. As DNA, the CDR3 is TGTGCCAGCAGGAAAGGAGGGGTTCTGGAGACCCAGTACTTC. Its translation: CASRKGGVLETQYF.

In this sample, this clone is medium-sized. J is TRBJ1-1 and V is TRBV27, with TRBD1 as a possible D gene (6 bases). Per germline, CDR1 MNHEY and CDR2 SMNVEV (reference sequence). V was trimmed by 5 bases and J by 3 bases, leaving 10 bases between them. The length of the CDR3 is 13 residues. CDR3 sequence (DNA): TGTGCCAGCAGTGAGGACAGACACACTGAAGCTTTCTTT. It specifies CASSEDRHTEAFF.

This clone was observed many times. This chain uses TRBV4-1 with TRBJ2-1; D is uncertain. Trimming shortened V by 4 bases and J by 6 bases, and 19 bases separated the two germline ends. Germline V gene data show CDR1 as MGHRA and CDR2 as YSYEKL. This CDR3 comprises 16 residues. The DNA of the CDR3 is TGCGCCAGCAGCCCACTCGGACGTACTATCGGCAATGAGCAGTTCTTC. It is translated as CASSPLGRTIGNEQFF.

This clone was seen many times. This may arise from a read error, as a much more abundant clone is one base away. Within the sample, other DNA sequences also encode this same CDR3. The chain has TRBV3-1 and TRBJ1-1; 8 bases align to TRBD1. Germline loops: CDR1 LGHDT, CDR2 YNNKEL (reference sequence). This CDR3 is 14 amino acids long. V was clipped by 3 bases and J by 5 bases; unmatched bases: 5. CDR3 region: CASSHGQGWTEAFF. The DNA of the CDR3 is TGTGCCAGCAGCCACGGACAGGGCTGGACTGAAGCTTTCTTT.

This clone occurred many times. The chain couples TRBV28 to TRBJ2-5; a possible D gene is TRBD1 (5 bases). The germline V and J ends were trimmed by 10 bases and 1 base, with 10 bases remaining between them. Per the germline V gene, CDR1 is MDHEN and CDR2 is SYDVKM. CDR3 size: 12 residues. CDR3 nucleotide sequence: TGTGCCACCCGGACAACCCAAGAGACCCAGTACTTC. Protein: CATRTTQETQYF. The full variable domain, rest sourced from reference TRBV28 and TRBJ2-5, is DVKVTQSSRYLVKRTGEKVFLECVQDMDHENMFWYRQDPGLGLRLIYFSYDVKMKEKGDIPEGYSVSREKKERFSLILESASTNQTSMYLCATRTTQETQYFGPGTRLLVL.

The sample holds many counts of this clone. J is TRBJ1-2 and V is TRBV7-2; D not resolved. This CDR3 has 16 residues. V was clipped by 2 bases and J by 1 base, with 14 bases between them. The germline gives CDR1 SGHTA, CDR2 FQGNSA. Written as DNA, the CDR3 is TGTGCCAGCAGCTTATTCTCTCAAGTTCTTAACTATGGCTACACCTTC. Amino acid sequence: CASSLFSQVLNYGYTF.

V usage is TRBV6-4 and J usage is TRBJ2-7, with TRBD1 matching over 10 bases. V lost 1 base to trimming and J lost 3 bases; unmatched junction nucleotides: 3. CDR1 and CDR2 (germline): MRHNA, SNTAGT. The CDR3 runs 15 residues. The CDR3 spells CASSDFRTGGYEQYV. CDR3 nucleotides: TGTGCCAGCAGTGACTTCCGGACAGGGGGCTACGAGCAGTACGTC.

The table lists this clone with many counts. The rearrangement links TRBV3-1 to TRBJ2-7; D possibly corresponds to TRBD2 (6 bases). The CDR3 covers 13 residues. The germline V and J ends were trimmed by 1 base and 6 bases, with 10 bases remaining between them. The V gene's germline CDR1 is LGHDT and CDR2 YNNKEL (reference sequence). The CDR3 nucleotides are TGTGCCAGCAGCCAAGCAGAGGGAGGCGAGCAGTACTTC. Protein product: CASSQAEGGEQYF.

This clone occurred many times. This chain uses TRBV6-1 with TRBJ1-4; 9 nucleotides match TRBD1. From germline, CDR1 is MNHNS and CDR2 SASEGT. With V trimmed by 8 bases and J by 8 bases, 9 bases remained unmatched. This CDR3 comprises 14 residues. The CDR3 here is CASLFPGTGEKLFF. CDR3 bases: TGTGCCAGCCTTTTTCCCGGGACAGGGGAAAAACTGTTTTTT.

As for this clone: A much more abundant neighbour one base away suggests this may be a read error. The CDR3 bases are TGTGCCAGCAGCCAAGAGCGACCTTTTGAGGGGTACCCATATACGCAGTATTTT. As protein: CASSQERPFEGYPYTQYF. The V call is TRBV3-1, the J call TRBJ2-3; possibly TRBD1 or TRBD2 for D (5 bases each). Germline lookup yields CDR1 LGHDT and CDR2 YNNKEL (reference sequence). This CDR3 spans 18 amino acids. Between the trimmed V and J ends, which lost 0 bases and 7 bases, there was a span of 23 bases.

The table lists this clone with a few counts. The rearrangement links TRBV6-2 or TRBV6-3 to TRBJ2-7; no firm D call. This CDR3 has 15 residues. Per the germline V gene, CDR1 is MNHEY and CDR2 is SVGEGT. Trimming took off 5 bases at V and 2 bases at J, with 16 bases between the two ends. As DNA, the CDR3 is TGTGCCAGCAGTGACCCCGGTAGAGGCCCCTACGAGCAGTACTTC. It translates to CASSDPGRGPYEQYF.

By sample fraction, this clone is medium-sized (0.01 to 0.1%). The rearrangement uses TRBV28 and TRBJ1-3; maybe TRBD1 (5 bases). The CDR3 spans 14 residues. Germline CDR1 is MDHEN and CDR2 is SYDVKM. The V and J ends lost 5 bases and 2 bases respectively, with 10 bases between them. The CDR3 DNA reads TGTGCCAGCAGTCTCCCAGGGCCTGGAAACACCATATATTTT. Amino acid sequence: CASSLPGPGNTIYF.

By share, this clone counts as medium-sized (0.01 to 0.1%). The chain couples TRBV6-2 or TRBV6-3 to TRBJ1-2, with no clear D. This CDR3 is 11 amino acids long. The V and J ends lost 6 bases and 10 bases respectively, with 12 bases between them. From germline, CDR1 is MNHEY and CDR2 SVGEGT. Here the CDR3 reads CASSRLDHYTF. CDR3 DNA sequence: TGTGCCAGCAGCCGTCTCGACCACTACACCTTC.

This clone was detected a few times. The chain joins TRBV27 to TRBJ2-7, with a possible D match to TRBD2 (5 bases). CDR3 size: 13 residues. V lost 8 bases to trimming and J lost 3 bases, with 14 bases between them. Germline V lookup: CDR1 MNHEY, CDR2 SMNVEV (reference sequence). The CDR3 DNA reads TGTGCCAGCCGAACCAACAGCGGCTACGAGCAGTACTTC. Translation gives CASRTNSGYEQYF.

By share of the sample, this clone is medium-sized. This chain joins TRBV28 and TRBJ2-7, with 7 bases fitting TRBD2. The CDR3 is 14 amino acids. The V gene's germline CDR1 is MDHEN and CDR2 SYDVKM. J lost 5 bases, V lost 2 bases, and 6 bases had no gene match. In DNA form, the CDR3 reads TGTGCCAGCAGTTTACGGCGGGAGTTCAACGAGCAGTACTTC. Translating gives CASSLRREFNEQYF.

This clone has only a few counts. V usage is TRBV9 and J usage is TRBJ1-2; 7 bases are shared with TRBD1. CDR1 and CDR2 from the germline V gene are SGDLS and YYNGEE. J was trimmed by 4 bases and V by 3 bases; bases with no gene match: 12. The CDR3 is 16 amino acids. The CDR3 reads CASSGPDRVAGYGYTF. CDR3 nucleotide sequence: TGTGCCAGCAGCGGACCAGACAGGGTGGCTGGCTATGGCTACACCTTC.

At least ten counts were recorded for this clone. The V call is TRBV25-1, the J call TRBJ1-4; 9 bases agree with TRBD1. CDR1 and CDR2 from the germline V gene are MGHDK and SYGVNS. This CDR3 spans 15 amino acids. J lost 8 bases, V lost 3 bases, and 7 bases had no gene match. The chain's CDR3 is CASSDPRQGGEKLFF. CDR3 in DNA: TGTGCCAGCAGTGACCCACGACAGGGGGGGGAAAAACTGTTTTTT. Variable domain in full (rest from reference TRBV25-1 and TRBJ1-4): EADIYQTPRYLVIGTGKKITLECSQTMGHDKMYWYQQDPGMELHLIHYSYGVNSTEKGDLSSESTVSRIRTEHFPLTLESARPSHTSQYLCASSDPRQGGEKLFFGSGTQLSVL.

This clone was observed at least ten times. The chain has TRBV3-1 and TRBJ2-7; D may be TRBD1 (5 bases). Germline CDR1 is LGHDT and CDR2 is YNNKEL (reference sequence). The CDR3 covers 13 residues. Deletions cut 4 bases from V and 3 bases from J, with 10 bases between. The CDR3, as DNA: TGTGCCAGCAGCCTAAGACAGCACTACGAGCAGTACTTC. Protein product: CASSLRQHYEQYF.

This rearrangement joins TRBV20-1 to TRBJ2-7; D possibly matches TRBD1 or TRBD2 (5 bases each). The V end lost 5 bases, the J end lost 0 bases, and 11 bases lay between the germline ends. Germline-derived CDR1 and CDR2 are DFQATT and SNEGSKA (reference sequence). This CDR3 region has 13 residues. The CDR3 DNA is TGCAGTGCTGGGGGTCTGGACTCCTACGAGCAGTACTTC. Protein: CSAGGLDSYEQYF.